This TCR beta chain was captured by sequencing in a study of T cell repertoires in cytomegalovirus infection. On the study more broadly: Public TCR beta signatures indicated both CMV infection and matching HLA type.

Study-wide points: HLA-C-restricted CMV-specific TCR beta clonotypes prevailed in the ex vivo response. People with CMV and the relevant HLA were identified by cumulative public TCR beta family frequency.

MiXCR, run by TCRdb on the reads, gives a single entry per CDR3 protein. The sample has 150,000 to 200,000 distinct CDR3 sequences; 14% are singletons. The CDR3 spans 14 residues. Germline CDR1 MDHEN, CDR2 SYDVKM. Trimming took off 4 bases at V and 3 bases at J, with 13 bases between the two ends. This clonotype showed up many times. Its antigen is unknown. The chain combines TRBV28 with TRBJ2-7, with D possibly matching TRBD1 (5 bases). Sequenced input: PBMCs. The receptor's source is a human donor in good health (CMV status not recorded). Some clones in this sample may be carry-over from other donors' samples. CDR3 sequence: CASSYLGPVYEQYF. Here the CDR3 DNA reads TGTGCCAGCAGTTATCTGGGGCCGGTCTACGAGCAGTACTTC.